Below are 30 T cell receptor beta chains sequenced from a single sample in a study of vaccination and CD4 T cells after COVID-19. Their target antigens are unknown. Sequence data for DNA of cultured CD4+ T cells were generated by the Oncomine TCR Beta short-read assay. Via MiXCR, TCRdb re-called the PCR reads, giving one row per CDR3 protein. The repertoire holds 20,000 to 25,000 distinct CDR3 sequences, with around 68% as singletons. Treatment noted: roughly 10-day PBMC culture with coronavirus spike peptide pools or control peptides (ViraFEST assay). The sequenced sample was CD4+ T cells from blood, cultured in vitro, obtained before SARS-CoV-2 vaccination. The receptor set was obtained from a human donor who received a COVID-19 vaccine.

This clonotype came up a few times. The gene calls are TRBV20-1 and TRBJ2-5; D not resolved. Trimming shortened V by 6 bases and J by 7 bases, and 21 bases separated the two germline ends. The CDR3 has 14 amino acids. Germline CDR1 reads DFQATT; CDR2 reads SNEGSKA (reference sequence). CDR3 in DNA: TGCAGTGCCGGAAAAGCAAGCTTACCGGGGACCCAGTACTTC. The encoded protein is CSAGKASLPGTQYF.

This clonotype was counted once. The chain joins TRBV7-8 to TRBJ2-3, with 16 positions matching TRBD2. Germline V CDR1 and CDR2: SGHVS, FQNEAQ. The CDR3 is 17 residues long. Trimming took 5 bases from V and 4 from J; bases not matched to a gene: 6. The CDR3 sequence is CASSPGTSGGGADTQYF. Written as DNA, the CDR3 is TGTGCCAGCAGCCCAGGGACTAGCGGGGGGGGTGCAGATACGCAGTATTTT.

The chain joins TRBV7-2 to TRBJ2-3; 11 bases match TRBD2. CDR1 and CDR2 (germline): SGHTA, FQGNSA. The CDR3 consists of 18 residues. J was trimmed by 0 bases and V by 5 bases; bases with no gene match: 10. The CDR3 reads CASSATGTSGPSTDTQYF. The CDR3, as DNA: TGTGCCAGCAGCGCCACCGGGACTAGCGGACCTAGCACAGATACGCAGTATTTT.

As to this clonotype: A read error may produce the germline difference seen at one junction end. The chain combines TRBV5-1 with TRBJ2-3, with D perhaps TRBD1 (8 bases). The germline CDR1 and CDR2 sequences are SGHRS and YFSETQ. The CDR3 totals 19 residues. The CDR3 here is CASRSDRGGEVTSTDTQYF. In DNA form, the CDR3 reads TGCGCCAGCAGAAGCGACAGGGGCGGGGAGGTGACTAGCACAGATACACAGTATTTT.

This clonotype has a handful of counts. The chain employs TRBV15 and TRBJ2-3; the D gene is possibly TRBD2 (5 bases). This CDR3 contains 16 residues. Germline CDR1 LNHNV, CDR2 YYDKDF (reference sequence). V lost 0 bases and J lost 0, with 10 bases in between. CDR3 DNA sequence: TGTGCCACCAGCAGAGATGGACGGGGAAGCACAGATACGCAGTATTTT. This translates into CATSRDGRGSTDTQYF.

The chain employs TRBV7-2 and TRBJ1-1, with a tentative D call TRBD1 (6 bases). This CDR3 has 13 residues. Germline CDR1 reads SGHTA; CDR2 reads FQGNSA. V was shortened by 2 bases and J by 3 bases, with 7 bases between the two germline ends. Written as DNA, the CDR3 is TGTGCCAGCAGCTTATCAGGGGACACTGAAGCTTTCTTT. Amino acids: CASSLSGDTEAFF.

The chain links TRBV7-2 to TRBJ1-5; tentatively, D is TRBD1 (5 bases). Germline V gene sequence: CDR1 SGHTA, CDR2 FQGNSA. The CDR3 length is 16 residues. V lost 1 base, J lost 7 bases, and 17 bases lay in between. This CDR3 reads CASSLGPRREGQPQHF. The CDR3 DNA reads TGTGCCAGCAGCTTAGGTCCCCGCAGGGAGGGCCAGCCCCAGCATTTT.

The chain combines TRBV29-1 with TRBJ1-5; TRBD1 matches at 9 bases. The CDR3 spans 14 residues. The germline gives CDR1 SQVTM, CDR2 ANQGSEA. V shed 5 bases, J shed 6 bases, and the junction held 8 bases outside the gene matches. The CDR3 protein is CSVSPDRGGQPQHF. CDR3 DNA sequence: TGCAGCGTTTCCCCCGACAGGGGGGGTCAGCCCCAGCATTTT.

This clonotype has just a few counts. This chain links TRBV12-3 or TRBV12-4 with TRBJ1-3; D not certain. This CDR3 has 13 residues. V lost 5 bases and J 1 base, leaving 6 bases between the germline ends. The DNA of the CDR3 is TGTGCCAGCAGTGTAGAGTCTGGAAACACCATATATTTT. It yields the protein CASSVESGNTIYF.

This clonotype has more than one count but fewer than ten. V usage is TRBV6-2 or TRBV6-3 and J usage is TRBJ2-3; unclear D gene. This CDR3 contains 14 residues. Germline lookup yields CDR1 MNHEY and CDR2 SVGEGT. Trimming shortened V by 5 bases and J by 6 bases, and 15 bases separated the two germline ends. DNA of the CDR3: TGTGCCAGCAGTGACCATCTTCGATCCGATACGCAGTATTTT. Its translation is CASSDHLRSDTQYF.

This sequence joins TRBV19 and TRBJ2-5; TRBD2 is a possible D gene (5 bases). Trimming took 1 base from V and 2 from J, leaving 5 bases between them. Looked up from germline, CDR1 is LNHDA and CDR2 is SQIVND (reference sequence). This CDR3 is built from 13 residues. CDR3 loop: CASSIAGQETQYF. For the CDR3, the DNA is TGTGCCAGTAGTATAGCGGGGCAAGAGACCCAGTACTTC.

This sequence joins TRBV7-3 and TRBJ2-3, with 7 bases lining up with TRBD2. The germline CDR1 and CDR2 sequences are SGHTA and FQGTGA. The J segment lost 5 bases and the V segment lost 4 bases, leaving 9 bases of the junction unmatched. This CDR3 contains 15 residues. The CDR3 region has the DNA TGTGCCAGCAGCTCAGGCGGGGGTAGGATAGATACGCAGTATTTT. Amino acids: CASSSGGGRIDTQYF.

This clonotype was counted a few times. The rearrangement uses TRBV2 and TRBJ2-3; weak D call: TRBD2 (6 bases). The CDR3 has 17 amino acids. Germline values: CDR1 SNHLY, CDR2 FYNNEI. Trimming removed 10 bases at V and 0 bases at J, with 23 bases between. The CDR3 reads CATQLGIGTRSTDTQYF. The CDR3 DNA sequence: TGTGCCACCCAGCTGGGAATCGGGACTCGGAGCACAGATACGCAGTATTTT.

The table lists this clonotype with a count of one. V usage is TRBV30 and J usage is TRBJ1-5; 8 positions match TRBD1. J gave up 9 bases and V 3 bases, and 7 bases lay outside the gene matches. This CDR3 comprises 13 residues. Germline CDR1 and CDR2: GTSNPN and SVGIG (reference sequence). In DNA, the CDR3 is TGTGCCTGGAGCCTGGACAGGGAGAGGCCCCAGCATTTT. Protein product: CAWSLDRERPQHF.

This clonotype turned up a few times. J is TRBJ2-2 and V is TRBV12-3 or TRBV12-4; 10 bases are a match to TRBD1. J lost 5 bases, V lost 6 bases, and 6 bases had no gene match. This CDR3 has 15 amino acids. The CDR3, as DNA: TGTGCCAGCAGAACGGGACAGGGGAGGACCGGGGAGCTGTTTTTT. Translating it yields CASRTGQGRTGELFF.

The chain has TRBV6-5 and TRBJ2-1, with unresolved D. The CDR3 loop spans 16 amino acids. V lost 0 bases, J lost 7 bases, and 16 bases lay in between. Per the germline V gene, CDR1 is MNHEY and CDR2 is SVGAGI. The DNA for the CDR3 is TGTGCCAGCAGTTACTCGTCACAGCCACTACTAAATGAGCAGTTCTTC. Translating it yields CASSYSSQPLLNEQFF.

This chain joins TRBV27 and TRBJ2-5; TRBD1 matches at 7 bases. The CDR3 spans 15 residues. The ends lost 5 bases at V and 5 bases at J; junction bases unmatched: 11. Germline V gives CDR1 MNHEY, CDR2 SMNVEV (reference sequence). CDR3 in amino acids: CASSEYRGGKETQYF. The CDR3 nucleotides are TGTGCCAGCAGTGAGTACAGGGGTGGAAAGGAGACCCAGTACTTC.

J is TRBJ2-3 and V is TRBV30; D call uncertain. V was cut by 6 bases and J by 8 bases, with 15 bases left in between. There are 12 residues in the CDR3. Looked up from germline, CDR1 is GTSNPN and CDR2 is SVGIG (reference sequence). CDR3 amino acids: CACSITSATQYF. The CDR3 coding sequence is TGTGCCTGCTCAATTACCTCCGCTACGCAGTATTTT. The full variable domain, completed using reference TRBV30 and TRBJ2-3, is SQTIHQWPATLVQPVGSPLSLECTVEGTSNPNLYWYRQAAGRGLQLLFYSVGIGQISSEVPQNLSASRPQDRQFILSSKKLLLSDSGFYLCACSITSATQYFGPGTRLTVL.

The sample holds a few counts of this clonotype. This rearrangement joins TRBV2 to TRBJ1-1, with D maybe TRBD1 (6 bases). The V end lost 5 bases, the J end lost 1 base, and 11 bases lay between the germline ends. This CDR3 is built from 14 residues. Germline V CDR1 and CDR2: SNHLY, FYNNEI. The DNA for the CDR3 is TGTGCCAGCAGTCTACAGGGTAGGAACACTGAAGCTTTCTTT. Amino acid sequence: CASSLQGRNTEAFF.

This clonotype was recorded a few times. The chain employs TRBV20-1 and TRBJ1-2; TRBD1 aligns across 9 bases. The CDR3 consists of 14 residues. The V gene's germline CDR1 is DFQATT and CDR2 SNEGSKA (reference sequence). V shed 1 base, J shed 4 bases, and the junction held 4 bases outside the gene matches. The DNA of the CDR3 is TGCAGTGCTAGAGTTGGGACAGGGATCTATGGCTACACCTTC. It yields the protein CSARVGTGIYGYTF.

The rearrangement joins TRBV20-1 to TRBJ2-5; tentatively, D is TRBD1 (5 bases). Trimming pared 0 bases from V and 2 bases from J, leaving 10 bases between. The CDR3 runs to 14 residues. Germline V gene lookup returns CDR1 DFQATT and CDR2 SNEGSKA (reference sequence). In DNA form, the CDR3 reads TGCAGTGCTAGAGATCTGGCAGGGCAAGAGACCCAGTACTTC. Its protein is CSARDLAGQETQYF.

This sequence joins TRBV20-1 and TRBJ2-3; 10 bases align to TRBD2. Germline trimming cut 2 bases from V and 2 bases from J; bases unmatched to any gene: 7. The germline V gene has CDR1 DFQATT and CDR2 SNEGSKA (reference sequence). This CDR3 region has 16 residues. The CDR3 coding sequence is TGCAGTGCTAGACTAGCGGGGGTCCAAAACACAGATACGCAGTATTTT. This sequence encodes CSARLAGVQNTDTQYF.

This clonotype appeared a single time. The V call is TRBV5-1, the J call TRBJ2-1; 12 positions match TRBD2. CDR3 length: 16 residues. Germline V CDR1 and CDR2: SGHRS, YFSETQ. V lost 0 bases to trimming and J lost 5 bases; unmatched junction nucleotides: 3. Here the CDR3 reads CASSLASGGANNEQFF. The CDR3 DNA reads as TGCGCCAGCAGCTTGGCTAGCGGGGGGGCGAACAATGAGCAGTTCTTC.

This clonotype was observed a few times. J is TRBJ2-7 and V is TRBV4-2; possibly TRBD2 for D (7 bases). V was cut by 4 bases and J by 1 base, with 14 bases left in between. Germline V lookup: CDR1 LGHNA, CDR2 YNFKEQ. The CDR3 has 15 residues. The CDR3 sequence: CASSPEGGESYEQYF. The CDR3 DNA sequence: TGTGCCAGCAGCCCCGAAGGGGGGGAGTCCTACGAGCAGTACTTC.

This clonotype was counted between two and nine times. The rearrangement links TRBV24-1 to TRBJ2-3; 9 bases fit TRBD1. Germline-derived CDR1 and CDR2 are KGHDR and SFDVKD. V was clipped by 4 bases and J by 3 bases; unmatched bases: 7. The CDR3 consists of 16 residues. The CDR3 protein is CATSDPGTGITDTQYF. CDR3 bases: TGTGCCACCAGTGACCCAGGGACAGGGATTACAGATACGCAGTATTTT.

Here the CDR3 reads CASSISGQGAFGQYF. As DNA, the CDR3 is TGTGCCAGTAGTATAAGCGGGCAGGGCGCCTTCGGGCAGTACTTC. This chain joins TRBV19 and TRBJ2-7; TRBD2 is a possible D gene (6 bases). From germline, CDR1 is LNHDA and CDR2 SQIVND (reference sequence). The V end lost 2 bases, the J end lost 9 bases, and 20 bases lay between the germline ends. The CDR3 is made up of 15 amino acids. Using reference TRBV19 and TRBJ2-7 for the parts outside the CDR3, the full variable domain is DGGITQSPKYLFRKEGQNVTLSCEQNLNHDAMYWYRQDPGQGLRLIYYSQIVNDFQKGDIAEGYSVSREKKESFPLTVTSAQKNPTAFYLCASSISGQGAFGQYFGPGTRLTVT.

The chain uses TRBV6-1 and TRBJ1-3; D is undetermined. V lost 4 bases to trimming and J lost 0 bases, with 10 bases between them. The CDR3 sequence is 15 residues long. Germline V lookup: CDR1 MNHNS, CDR2 SASEGT. In DNA form, the CDR3 reads TGTGCCAGCAGTGTGGAGTTTCACTCTGGAAACACCATATATTTT. Protein sequence: CASSVEFHSGNTIYF.

This chain joins TRBV9 and TRBJ1-2; 7 bases agree with TRBD1. From germline, CDR1 is SGDLS and CDR2 YYNGEE. The CDR3 is made up of 16 amino acids. Trimming cost V 0 bases and J 7 bases; bases outside gene matches: 12. This CDR3 reads CASSVVPHPDRSGYTF. DNA of the CDR3: TGTGCCAGCAGCGTAGTACCTCACCCGGACAGGTCTGGCTACACCTTC.

By its share, this clonotype is large. This chain links TRBV15 with TRBJ2-5, with a weak D call TRBD2 (6 bases). CDR3 length: 16 residues. V lost 0 bases and J 2 bases, leaving 13 bases between the germline ends. Germline V gives CDR1 LNHNV, CDR2 YYDKDF (reference sequence). This chain's CDR3 is CATSRDTGRGQETQYF. The CDR3 DNA follows: TGTGCCACCAGCAGAGATACGGGGCGGGGACAAGAGACCCAGTACTTC.

CDR3 region: CASSDPGQGNFYGYTF. CDR3 DNA sequence: TGTGCCAGCAGTGATCCTGGACAGGGGAATTTCTATGGCTACACCTTC. The V call is TRBV25-1, the J call TRBJ1-2, with 9 bases matching TRBD1. The CDR3 covers 16 residues. V shed 3 bases, J shed 4 bases, and the junction held 9 bases outside the gene matches. Germline values: CDR1 MGHDK, CDR2 SYGVNS.